These T cell receptor beta chains were read from a single sample in a study of vaccination and CD4 T cells after COVID-19. What these receptors recognize is not known. TCRdb reprocessed the PCR reads via MiXCR and lists one record per CDR3 protein. This sample yields some 15,000 distinct CDR3 sequences, of which roughly 72% are seen a single time; 9.5% to 12% belongs to the top ten. The source material was CD4+ T cells from blood, cultured in vitro. The source of these receptors is a human donor who had recovered from COVID-19. Each CDR3 is given with its conserved first and last residue.

TRBV2 CASSRLGINQPQHF
TRBV20-1 CSARDQGGTEAFF
TRBV29-1 CSVGLIGPTDTQYF
TRBV10-3 CAISVTSLGEDTQYF
TRBV6-5 CASSYSGGTEAFF
TRBV7-2 CASSQWGPGVNYGYTF
TRBV7-2 CASSLAGRQLRVNEQFF
TRBV20-1 CSARRTANTEAFF
TRBV20-1 CSALTGTQERGGYTF
TRBV7-8 CASSARKQGQNYGYTF
TRBV20-1 CSARRGVISGYTF
TRBV11-3 CASSSRITEAFF
TRBV20-1 CSAPGGTSSGELFF
TRBV28 CASYRGDSPLHF
TRBV6-2/TRBV6-3 CASHGRGGGGNQPQHF
TRBV4-1 CASSPSGRGDNQPQHF
TRBV18 CASSPGLRGYTF
TRBV24-1 CASGGTSGLSSYNEQFF
TRBV27 CASSSSGRANTGELFF
TRBV7-2 CASSLISSYNSPLHF
TRBV29-1 CSVGSSGQYNEQFF
TRBV20-1 CSANRDRGQPQHF
TRBV20-1 CSASPTRNNYEQYF
TRBV20-1 CSARGSEAVTEAFF
TRBV4-3 CASSQLPRQETQYF
TRBV6-2/TRBV6-3 CASSRDRSPLHF
TRBV28 CASSLDGVANYGYTF
TRBV4-1 CASSQVPFLTERPPIVSPQHF
TRBV27 CASSLRAGGRPQHF
TRBV6-2/TRBV6-3 CASSSNNRAQGSSPLHF
TRBV6-2/TRBV6-3 CASSYPHISTDTQYF
TRBV11-3 CASSPGLAGDTQYF